This T cell receptor beta chain was profiled in a study of cytomegalovirus exposure and HLA in healthy donors. Findings and caveats of the study: TCR beta sequences reportedly predicted most subjects' HLA-A and HLA-B alleles accurately. Follow-up analysis seemed to connect common viral pathogens with several of the most significant clusters identified.

Of note for this clone: Its antigen remains unknown.

Trimming cost V 7 bases and J 7 bases, with 17 bases left between them. There are 12 residues in the CDR3. CDR1 is SQVTM and CDR2 is ANQGSEA in the germline V gene. PCR amplification relied on 60 Vbeta primers (plus 13 Jbeta primers). As originally analysed: Per a later analysis, the number of unique TCR beta chains was around 80 million, of which roughly 11 million were shared. TCRdb's table, derived via immunoSEQ multiplex PCR, lists solely in-frame clones and lacks some. That table is the source of V, J and clone size, and D and trimming were worked out from the DNA. Among about 94,000 clones, 78% were seen once, and the ten largest hold just over 0.75%.

Material: PBMCs. This receptor was identified in a woman aged 55-69 years in good health and CMV-seronegative. The chain couples TRBV29-1 to TRBJ2-7, with D maybe TRBD1 (5 bases). CDR3 amino acids: CSASRGLEEQYF. The CDR3 DNA reads as TGCAGCGCCTCTAGGGGTCTGGAGGAGCAGTACTTC.